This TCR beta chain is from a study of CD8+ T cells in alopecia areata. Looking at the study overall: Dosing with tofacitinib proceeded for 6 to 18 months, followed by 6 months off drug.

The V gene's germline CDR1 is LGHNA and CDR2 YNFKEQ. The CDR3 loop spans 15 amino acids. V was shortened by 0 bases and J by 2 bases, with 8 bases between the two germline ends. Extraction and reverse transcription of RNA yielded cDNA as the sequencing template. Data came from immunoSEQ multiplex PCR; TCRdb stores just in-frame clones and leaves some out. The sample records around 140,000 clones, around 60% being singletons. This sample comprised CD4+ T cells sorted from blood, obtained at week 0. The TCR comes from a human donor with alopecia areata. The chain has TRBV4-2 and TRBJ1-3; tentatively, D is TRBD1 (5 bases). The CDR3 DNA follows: TGTGCCAGCAGCCAAGAGGGGGAAGCTGGAAACACCATATATTTT. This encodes CASSQEGEAGNTIYF.